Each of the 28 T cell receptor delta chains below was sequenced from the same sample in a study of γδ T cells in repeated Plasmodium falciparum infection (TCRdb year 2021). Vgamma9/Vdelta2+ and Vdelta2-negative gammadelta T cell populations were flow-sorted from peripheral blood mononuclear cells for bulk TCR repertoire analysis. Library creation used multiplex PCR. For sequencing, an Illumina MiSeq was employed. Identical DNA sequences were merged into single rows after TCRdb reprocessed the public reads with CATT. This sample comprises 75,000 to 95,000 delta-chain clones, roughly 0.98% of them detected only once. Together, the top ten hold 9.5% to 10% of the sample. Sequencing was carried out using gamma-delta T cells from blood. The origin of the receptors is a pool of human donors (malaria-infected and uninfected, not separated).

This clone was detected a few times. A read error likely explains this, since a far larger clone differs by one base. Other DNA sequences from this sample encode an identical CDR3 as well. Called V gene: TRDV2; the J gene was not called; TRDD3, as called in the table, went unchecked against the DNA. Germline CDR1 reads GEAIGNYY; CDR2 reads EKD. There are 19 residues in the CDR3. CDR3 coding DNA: TGTGCCTGTGACACCGTCAATCGGGGGGGGATACGTGACCCAGCACAGCTCTTCTTT. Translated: CACDTVNRGGIRDPAQLFF.

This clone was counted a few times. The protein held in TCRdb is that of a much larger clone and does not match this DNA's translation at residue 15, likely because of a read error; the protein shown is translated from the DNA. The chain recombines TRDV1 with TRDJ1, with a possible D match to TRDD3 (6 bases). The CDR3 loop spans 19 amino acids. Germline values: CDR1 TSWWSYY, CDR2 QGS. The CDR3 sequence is CALGFRKGPWDIKTGKLIF. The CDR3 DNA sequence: TGTGCTCTTGGGTTCCGTAAGGGTCCCTGGGATATTAAGACCGGTAAACTCATCTTT.

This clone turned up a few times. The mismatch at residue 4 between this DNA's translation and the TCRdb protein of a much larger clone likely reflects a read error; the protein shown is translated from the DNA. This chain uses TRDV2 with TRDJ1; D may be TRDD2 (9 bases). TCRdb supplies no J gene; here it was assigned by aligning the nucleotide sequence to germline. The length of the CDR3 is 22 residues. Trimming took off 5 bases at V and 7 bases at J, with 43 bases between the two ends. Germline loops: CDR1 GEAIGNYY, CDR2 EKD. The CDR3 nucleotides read TGTGCCTGTGGCTCCCTCGGCCTTCCTACGCTTATAGGTGGTCTGGGGGAGGGTAAACTCATCTTT. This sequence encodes CACGSLGLPTLIGGLGEGKLIF.

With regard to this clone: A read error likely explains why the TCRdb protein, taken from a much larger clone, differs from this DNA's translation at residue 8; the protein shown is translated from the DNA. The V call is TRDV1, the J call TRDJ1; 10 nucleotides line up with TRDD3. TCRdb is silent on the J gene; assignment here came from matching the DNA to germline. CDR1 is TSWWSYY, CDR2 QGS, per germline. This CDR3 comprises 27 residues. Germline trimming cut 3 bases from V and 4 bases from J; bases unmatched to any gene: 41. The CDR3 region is CALGDTTPNDSTYLFSYWGMLGDKLIF. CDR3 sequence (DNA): TGTGCTCTTGGGGACACCACCCCCAACGATAGTACCTACCTCTTCTCCTACTGGGGGATGTTGGGCGATAAACTCATCTTT.

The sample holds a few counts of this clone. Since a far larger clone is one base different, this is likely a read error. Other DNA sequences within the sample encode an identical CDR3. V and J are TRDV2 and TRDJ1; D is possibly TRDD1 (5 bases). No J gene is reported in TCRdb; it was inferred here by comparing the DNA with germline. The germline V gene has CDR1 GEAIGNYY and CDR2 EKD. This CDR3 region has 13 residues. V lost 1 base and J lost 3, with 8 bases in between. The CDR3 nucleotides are TGTGCCTGTGACACAATAGGCTCCGATAAACTCATCTTT. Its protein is CACDTIGSDKLIF.

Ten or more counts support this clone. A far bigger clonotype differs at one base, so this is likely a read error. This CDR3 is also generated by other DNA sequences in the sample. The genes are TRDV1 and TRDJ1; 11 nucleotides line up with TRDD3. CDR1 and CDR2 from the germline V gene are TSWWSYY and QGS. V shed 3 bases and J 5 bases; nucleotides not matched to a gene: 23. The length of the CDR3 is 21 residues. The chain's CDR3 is CALGEEGAFPILGDRSDKLIF. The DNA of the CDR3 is TGTGCTCTTGGGGAGGAAGGGGCCTTCCCAATACTGGGGGATAGGTCGGATAAACTCATCTTT.

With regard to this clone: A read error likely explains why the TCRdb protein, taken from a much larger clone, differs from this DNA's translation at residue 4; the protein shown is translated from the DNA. The CDR3 DNA is TGTGCCTGTAACCCGGTACTGGGGGATACTACTTACACCGATAAACTCATCTTT. Encoded protein: CACNPVLGDTTYTDKLIF. This chain connects TRDV2 to TRDJ1; the match to TRDD3 covers 12 bases. The J gene, not given by TCRdb, was assigned here from a germline match of the nucleotide sequence. The CDR3 is made up of 18 amino acids. Germline V gives CDR1 GEAIGNYY, CDR2 EKD. The junction had 13 bases not matched to a gene; V was cut back by 6 bases and J by 0 bases.

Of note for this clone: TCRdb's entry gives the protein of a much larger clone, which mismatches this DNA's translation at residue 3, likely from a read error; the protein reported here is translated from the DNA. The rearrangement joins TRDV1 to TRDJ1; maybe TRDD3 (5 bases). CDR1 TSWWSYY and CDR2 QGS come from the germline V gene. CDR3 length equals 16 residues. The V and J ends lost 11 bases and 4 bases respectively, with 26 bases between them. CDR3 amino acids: CAMGTMLAYRFDKLIF. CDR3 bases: TGTGCTATGGGGACCATGCTGGCCTATCGTTTCGATAAACTCATCTTT.

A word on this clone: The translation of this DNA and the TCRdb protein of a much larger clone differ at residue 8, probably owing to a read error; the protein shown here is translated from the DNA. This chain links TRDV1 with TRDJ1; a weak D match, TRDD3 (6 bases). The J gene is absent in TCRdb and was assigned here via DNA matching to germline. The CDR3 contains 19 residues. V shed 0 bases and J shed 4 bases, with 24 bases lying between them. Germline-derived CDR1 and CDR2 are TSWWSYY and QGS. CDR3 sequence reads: CALGELPPTGPMSNDKLIF. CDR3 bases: TGTGCTCTTGGGGAACTCCCCCCAACTGGGCCGATGTCTAACGATAAACTCATCTTT.

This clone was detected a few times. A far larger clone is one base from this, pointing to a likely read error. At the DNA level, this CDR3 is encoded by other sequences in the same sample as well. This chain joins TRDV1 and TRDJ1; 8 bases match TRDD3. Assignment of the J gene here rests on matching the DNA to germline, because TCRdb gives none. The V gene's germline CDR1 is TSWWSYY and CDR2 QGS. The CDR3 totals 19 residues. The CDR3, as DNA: TGTGCCCTTGGGGTACTAACTGGGGGGCGACCCGATTACACCGATAAACTCATCTTT. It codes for CALGVLTGGRPDYTDKLIF.

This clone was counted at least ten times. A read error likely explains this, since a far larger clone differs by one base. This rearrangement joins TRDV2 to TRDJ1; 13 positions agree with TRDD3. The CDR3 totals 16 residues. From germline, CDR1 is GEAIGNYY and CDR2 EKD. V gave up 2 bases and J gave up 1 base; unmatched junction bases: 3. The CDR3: CACDILGDTPTDKLIF. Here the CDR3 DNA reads TGTGCCTGTGACATACTGGGGGATACGCCCACCGATAAACTCATCTTT.

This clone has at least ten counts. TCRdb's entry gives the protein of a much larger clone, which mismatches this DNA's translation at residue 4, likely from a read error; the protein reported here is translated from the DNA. CDR3 DNA sequence: TGTGCCTGTGGCACCGGAGGCCCGGATACTGGGGGACGCGCACCGTACACCGATAAACTCATCTTT. As protein: CACGTGGPDTGGRAPYTDKLIF. The V call is TRDV2, the J call TRDJ1, with 9 bases lining up with TRDD3. The CDR3 is made up of 22 amino acids. Germline values: CDR1 GEAIGNYY, CDR2 EKD.

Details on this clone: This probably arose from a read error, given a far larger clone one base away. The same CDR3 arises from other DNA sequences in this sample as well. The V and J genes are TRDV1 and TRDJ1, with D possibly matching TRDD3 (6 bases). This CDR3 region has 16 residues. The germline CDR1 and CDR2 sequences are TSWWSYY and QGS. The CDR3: CALGAMGGRYTDKLIF. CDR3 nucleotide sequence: TGTGCTCTTGGGGCCATGGGGGGGAGGTACACCGATAAGCTCATCTTT.

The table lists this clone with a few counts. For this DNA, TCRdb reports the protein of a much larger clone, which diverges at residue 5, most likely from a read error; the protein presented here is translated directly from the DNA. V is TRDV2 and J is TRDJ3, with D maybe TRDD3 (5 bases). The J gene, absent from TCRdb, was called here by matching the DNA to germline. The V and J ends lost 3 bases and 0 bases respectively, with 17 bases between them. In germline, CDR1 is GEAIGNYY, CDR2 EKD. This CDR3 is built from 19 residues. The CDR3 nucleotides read TGTGCCTGTGACCTCGCGGGGACGGGTGACTCCTGGGACACCCGACAGATGTTTTTC. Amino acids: CACDLAGTGDSWDTRQMFF.

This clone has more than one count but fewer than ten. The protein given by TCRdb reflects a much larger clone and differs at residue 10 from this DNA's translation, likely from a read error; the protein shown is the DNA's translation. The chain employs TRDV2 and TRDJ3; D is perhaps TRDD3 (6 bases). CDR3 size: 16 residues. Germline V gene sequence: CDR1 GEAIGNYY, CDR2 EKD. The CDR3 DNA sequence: TGTGCCTGTGACACTCGGGATTCCTGGGGCACCCGACAGATGTTTTTC. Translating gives CACDTRDSWGTRQMFF.

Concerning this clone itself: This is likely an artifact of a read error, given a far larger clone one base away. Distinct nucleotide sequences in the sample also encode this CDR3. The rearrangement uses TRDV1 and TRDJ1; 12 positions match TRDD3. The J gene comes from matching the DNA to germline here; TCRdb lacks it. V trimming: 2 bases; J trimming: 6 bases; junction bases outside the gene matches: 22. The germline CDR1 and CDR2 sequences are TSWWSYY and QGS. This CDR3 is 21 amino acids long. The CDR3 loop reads CALGEKRRCSGGYEGTYKLIF. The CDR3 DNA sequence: TGTGCTCTTGGGGAAAAACGGCGTTGTTCTGGGGGATACGAAGGAACTTATAAACTCATCTTT.

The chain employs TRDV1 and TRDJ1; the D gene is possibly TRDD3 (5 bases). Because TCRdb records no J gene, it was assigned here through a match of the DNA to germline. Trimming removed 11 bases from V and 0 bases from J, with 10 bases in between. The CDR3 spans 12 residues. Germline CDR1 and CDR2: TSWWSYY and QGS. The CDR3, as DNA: TGTGCTGGGGGCCGGTACACCGATAAACTCATCTTT. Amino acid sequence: CAGGRYTDKLIF.

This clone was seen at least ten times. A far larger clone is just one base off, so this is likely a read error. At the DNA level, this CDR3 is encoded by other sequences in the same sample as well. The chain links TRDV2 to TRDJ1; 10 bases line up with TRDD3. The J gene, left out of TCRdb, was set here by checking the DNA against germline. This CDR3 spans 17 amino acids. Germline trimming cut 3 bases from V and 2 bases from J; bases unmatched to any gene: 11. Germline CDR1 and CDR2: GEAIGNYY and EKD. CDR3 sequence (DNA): TGTGCCTGTGACCTGGTGCTGGGGGATAGCACGACCGATAAACTCATCTTT. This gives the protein CACDLVLGDSTTDKLIF.

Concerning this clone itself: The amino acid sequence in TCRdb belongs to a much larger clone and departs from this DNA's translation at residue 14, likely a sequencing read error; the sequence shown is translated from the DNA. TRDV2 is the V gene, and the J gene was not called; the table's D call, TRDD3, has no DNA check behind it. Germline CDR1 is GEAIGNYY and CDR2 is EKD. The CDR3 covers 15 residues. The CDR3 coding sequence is TGTGCCTGTGACACGTTGGGTCCCAGGAGCGATAAACTCACCTTT. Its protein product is CACDTLGPRSDKLTF.

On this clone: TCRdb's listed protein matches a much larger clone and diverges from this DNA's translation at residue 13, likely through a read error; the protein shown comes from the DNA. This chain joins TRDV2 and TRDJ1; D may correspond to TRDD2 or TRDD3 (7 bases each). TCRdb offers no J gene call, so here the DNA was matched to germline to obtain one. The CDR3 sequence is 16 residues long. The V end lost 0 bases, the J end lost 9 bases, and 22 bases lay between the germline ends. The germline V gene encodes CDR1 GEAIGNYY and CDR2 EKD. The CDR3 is CACDTVLSYTGAELIF. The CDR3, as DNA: TGTGCCTGTGACACCGTTCTTTCCTACACTGGGGCGGAACTCATCTTT.

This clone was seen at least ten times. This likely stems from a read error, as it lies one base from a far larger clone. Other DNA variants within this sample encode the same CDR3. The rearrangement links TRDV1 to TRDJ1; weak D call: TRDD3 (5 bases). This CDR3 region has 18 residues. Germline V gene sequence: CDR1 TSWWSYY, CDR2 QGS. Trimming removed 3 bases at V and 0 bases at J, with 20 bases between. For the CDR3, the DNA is TGTGCTCTTGGGGATCTTAACTGGCCCCACAAGTACACCGATAAACTCATCTTT. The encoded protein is CALGDLNWPHKYTDKLIF.

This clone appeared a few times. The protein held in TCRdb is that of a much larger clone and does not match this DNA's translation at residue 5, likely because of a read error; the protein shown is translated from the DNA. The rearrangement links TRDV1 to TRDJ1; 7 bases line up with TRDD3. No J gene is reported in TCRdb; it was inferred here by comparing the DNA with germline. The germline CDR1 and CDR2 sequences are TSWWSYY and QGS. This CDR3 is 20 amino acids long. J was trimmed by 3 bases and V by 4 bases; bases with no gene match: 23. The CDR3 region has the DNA TGTGCTCTTGGGGGATGGGGGAGGTCCTGGGCCCGACTCAGAGCCGATAAACTCATCTTT. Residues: CALGGWGRSWARLRADKLIF.

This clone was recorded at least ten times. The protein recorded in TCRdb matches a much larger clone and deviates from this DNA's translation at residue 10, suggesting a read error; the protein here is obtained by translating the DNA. As DNA, the CDR3 is TGTGCCTGTGATCGGGGGATACGATCGGCCGATAAACTCATCTTT. This sequence encodes CACDRGIRSADKLIF. The chain carries TRDV2 and TRDJ1; 10 positions match TRDD3. Germline matching of the DNA provided the J gene here, since TCRdb leaves it blank. V was clipped by 4 bases and J by 3 bases; unmatched bases: 7. Germline V CDR1 and CDR2: GEAIGNYY, EKD. This CDR3 contains 15 residues.

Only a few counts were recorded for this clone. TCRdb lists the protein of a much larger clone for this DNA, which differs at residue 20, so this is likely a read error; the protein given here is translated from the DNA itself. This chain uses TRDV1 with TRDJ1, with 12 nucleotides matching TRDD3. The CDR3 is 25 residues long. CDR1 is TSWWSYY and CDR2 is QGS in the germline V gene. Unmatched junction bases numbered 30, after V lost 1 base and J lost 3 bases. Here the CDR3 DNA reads TGTGCTCTTGGGGAACCCCATACCAGGCCTTCTACCAAGTTTAACTGGGGGATACACCCCGATAAACTCATCTTT. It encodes CALGEPHTRPSTKFNWGIHPDKLIF.

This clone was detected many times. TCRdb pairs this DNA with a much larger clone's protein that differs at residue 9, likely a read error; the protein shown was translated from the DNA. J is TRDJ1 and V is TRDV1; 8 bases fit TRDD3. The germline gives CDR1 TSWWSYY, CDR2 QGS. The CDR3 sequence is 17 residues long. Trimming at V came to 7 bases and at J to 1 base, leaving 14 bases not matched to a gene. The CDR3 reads CALALILGVTLTDKLIF. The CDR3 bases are TGTGCTCTTGCCCTCATACTGGGGGTTACCCTCACCGATAAACTCATCTTT.

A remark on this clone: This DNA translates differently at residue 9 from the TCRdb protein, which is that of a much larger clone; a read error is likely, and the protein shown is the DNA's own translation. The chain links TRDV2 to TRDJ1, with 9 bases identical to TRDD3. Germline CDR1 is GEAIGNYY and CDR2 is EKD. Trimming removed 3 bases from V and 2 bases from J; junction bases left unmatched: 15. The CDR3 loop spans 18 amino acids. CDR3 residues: CACDPVLGEPGRTDKLIF. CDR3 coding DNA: TGTGCCTGTGACCCCGTACTGGGGGAGCCGGGGAGAACCGATAAACTCATCTTT.

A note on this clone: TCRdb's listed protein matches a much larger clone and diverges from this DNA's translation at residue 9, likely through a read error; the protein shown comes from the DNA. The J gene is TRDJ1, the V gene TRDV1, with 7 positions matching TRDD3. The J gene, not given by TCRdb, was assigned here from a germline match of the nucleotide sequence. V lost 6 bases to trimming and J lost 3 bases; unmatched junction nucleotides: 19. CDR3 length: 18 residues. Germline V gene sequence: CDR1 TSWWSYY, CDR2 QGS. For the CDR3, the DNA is TGTGCTCTTGGCCTCGTCTGGGGGGTACGGATGCGGGCCGATAAACTCATCTTT. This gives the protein CALGLVWGVRMRADKLIF.

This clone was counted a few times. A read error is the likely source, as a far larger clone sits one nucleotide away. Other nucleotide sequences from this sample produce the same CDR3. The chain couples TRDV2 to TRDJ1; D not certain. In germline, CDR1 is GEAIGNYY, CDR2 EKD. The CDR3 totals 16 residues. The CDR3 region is CACDTVGGFYTDKLIF. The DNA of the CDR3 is TGTGCCTGTGACACCGTGGGAGGCTTTTACACCGACAAACTCATCTTT.